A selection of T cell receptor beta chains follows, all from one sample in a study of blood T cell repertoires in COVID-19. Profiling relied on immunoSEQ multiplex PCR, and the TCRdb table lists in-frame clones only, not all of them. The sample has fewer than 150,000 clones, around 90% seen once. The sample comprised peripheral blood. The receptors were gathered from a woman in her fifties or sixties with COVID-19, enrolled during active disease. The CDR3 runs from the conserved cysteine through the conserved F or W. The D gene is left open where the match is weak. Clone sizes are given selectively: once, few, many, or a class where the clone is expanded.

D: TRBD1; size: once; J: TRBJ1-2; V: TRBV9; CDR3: CASSVLGQASNYGYTF; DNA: TGTGCCAGCAGCGTCCTAGGACAGGCCTCAAACTATGGCTACACCTTC
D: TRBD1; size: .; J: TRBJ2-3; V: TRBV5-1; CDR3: CASSVEGGPDTQYF; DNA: TGCGCCAGCAGCGTGGAAGGGGGCCCAGATACGCAGTATTTT
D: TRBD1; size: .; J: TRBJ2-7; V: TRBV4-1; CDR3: CASSQYILGQGVYEQYF; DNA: TGCGCCAGCAGCCAATATATCCTGGGACAGGGGGTATACGAGCAGTACTTC
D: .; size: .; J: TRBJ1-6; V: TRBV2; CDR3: CASRASPNSPLHF; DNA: TGTGCCAGCAGGGCTTCACCCAATTCACCCCTCCACTTT
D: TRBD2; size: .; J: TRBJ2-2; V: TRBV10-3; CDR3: CAISRTSGSLANTGELFF; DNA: TGTGCCATCAGTCGGACTAGCGGGAGCCTCGCGAACACCGGGGAGCTGTTTTTT
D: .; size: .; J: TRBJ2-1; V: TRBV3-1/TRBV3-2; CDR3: CASSSITGAGYNEQFF; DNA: TGTGCCAGCAGCTCTATAACAGGGGCGGGGTACAATGAGCAGTTCTTC
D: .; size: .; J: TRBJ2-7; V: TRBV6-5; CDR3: CASSYSSGSPYEQYF; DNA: TGTGCCAGCAGTTACTCGAGCGGCAGTCCCTACGAGCAGTACTTC
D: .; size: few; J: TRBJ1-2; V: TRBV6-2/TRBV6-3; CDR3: CASSWRGILRYGYTF; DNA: TGTGCCAGCAGTTGGCGGGGCATCCTCCGCTATGGCTACACCTTC
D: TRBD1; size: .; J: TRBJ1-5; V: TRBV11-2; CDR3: CASSFQGVDQPQHF; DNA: TGTGCCAGCAGCTTTCAGGGGGTCGATCAGCCCCAGCATTTT
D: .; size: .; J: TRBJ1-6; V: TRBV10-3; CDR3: CAISDPDSPSPLHF; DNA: TGTGCCATCAGTGACCCTGACAGTCCATCACCCCTCCACTTT
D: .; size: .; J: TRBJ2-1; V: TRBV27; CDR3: CASSLFEANSYNEQFF; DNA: TGTGCCAGCAGCCTCTTTGAGGCTAACTCCTACAATGAGCAGTTCTTC
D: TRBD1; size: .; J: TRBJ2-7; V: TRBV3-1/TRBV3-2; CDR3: CASSLPGQEYEQYF; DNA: TGTGCCAGCAGCCTCCCGGGACAGGAATACGAGCAGTACTTC
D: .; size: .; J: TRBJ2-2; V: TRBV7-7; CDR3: CASSLGGTGLIAGELFF; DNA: TGTGCCAGCAGCTTAGGAGGAACAGGATTAATTGCCGGGGAGCTGTTTTTT
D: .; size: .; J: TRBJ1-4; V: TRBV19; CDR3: CASSRSQLATNEKLFF; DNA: TGTGCCAGTAGCCGGTCGCAACTCGCAACTAATGAAAAACTGTTTTTT